This T cell receptor beta chain was documented in a study of response to subunit inactivated influenza vaccine. Study findings and constraints: Few new T cells, the authors suggested, are recruited by each seasonal influenza vaccination.

TCRdb re-derived calls from the RT-PCR reads in MiXCR, one entry per CDR3 protein. The table records 490,000 or so distinct CDR3 sequences, under 9% of them present only once. Worth noting for this clonotype: Its matching antigen is unknown.

The CDR3 loop spans 14 amino acids. Trimming shortened V by 3 bases and J by 10 bases, and 19 bases separated the two germline ends. CDR1 is SGHRS and CDR2 is YFSETQ in the germline V gene. The starting material was PBMCs from blood, obtained around 2 years after vaccination. The V call is TRBV5-1, the J call TRBJ1-1; TRBD1 is a possible D gene (5 bases). The receptor's source is a man between 50 and 75 years old who received an inactivated influenza vaccine. The CDR3 reads CASSSGILGGRAFF. Here the CDR3 DNA reads TGCGCCAGCAGCTCAGGAATCTTGGGGGGGAGAGCTTTCTTT. Variable domain in full (rest from reference TRBV5-1 and TRBJ1-1): KAGVTQTPRYLIKTRGQQVTLSCSPISGHRSVSWYQQTPGQGLQFLFEYFSETQRNKGNFPGRFSGRQFSNSRSEMNVSTLELGDSALYLCASSSGILGGRAFFGQGTRLTVV.